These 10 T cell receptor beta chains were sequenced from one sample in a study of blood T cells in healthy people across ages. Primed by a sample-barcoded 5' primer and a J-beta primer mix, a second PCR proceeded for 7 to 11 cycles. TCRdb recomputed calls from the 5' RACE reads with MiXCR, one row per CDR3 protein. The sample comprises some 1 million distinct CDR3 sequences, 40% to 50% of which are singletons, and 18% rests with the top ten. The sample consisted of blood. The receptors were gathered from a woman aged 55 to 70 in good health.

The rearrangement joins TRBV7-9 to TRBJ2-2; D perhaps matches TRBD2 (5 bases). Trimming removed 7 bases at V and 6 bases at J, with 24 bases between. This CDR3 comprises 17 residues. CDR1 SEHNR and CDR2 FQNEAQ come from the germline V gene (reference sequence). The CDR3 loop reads CASTKLLADWGSGELFF. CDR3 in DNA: TGTGCCAGCACCAAGCTGTTGGCGGACTGGGGTTCCGGGGAGCTGTTTTTT.

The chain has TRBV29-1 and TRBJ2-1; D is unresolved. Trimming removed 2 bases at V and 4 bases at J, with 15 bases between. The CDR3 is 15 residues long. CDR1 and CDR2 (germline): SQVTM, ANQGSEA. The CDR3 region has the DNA TGCAGCGTTGAACAGGCCCATGAGCGATACAATGAGCAGTTCTTC. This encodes CSVEQAHERYNEQFF.

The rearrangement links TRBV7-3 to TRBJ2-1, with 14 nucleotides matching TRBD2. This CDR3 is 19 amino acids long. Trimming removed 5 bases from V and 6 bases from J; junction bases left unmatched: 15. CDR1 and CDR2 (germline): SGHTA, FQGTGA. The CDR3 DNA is TGTGCCAGCAGCGGACCGACTAGCGGGAGGGCCCGGGGGATCAATGAGCAGTTCTTC. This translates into CASSGPTSGRARGINEQFF.

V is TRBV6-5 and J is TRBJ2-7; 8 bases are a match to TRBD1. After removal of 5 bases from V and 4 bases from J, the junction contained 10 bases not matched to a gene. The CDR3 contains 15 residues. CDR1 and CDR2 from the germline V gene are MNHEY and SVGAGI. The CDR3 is CASSPPRDRWYEQYF. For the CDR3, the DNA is TGTGCCAGCAGTCCCCCCCGGGACAGGTGGTACGAGCAGTACTTC.

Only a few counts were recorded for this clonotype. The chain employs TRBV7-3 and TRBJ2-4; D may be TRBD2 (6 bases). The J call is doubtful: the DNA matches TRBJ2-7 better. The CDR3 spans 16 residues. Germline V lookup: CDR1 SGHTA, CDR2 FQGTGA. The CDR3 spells CASSLDSGGIPYEQYF. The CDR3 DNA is TGTGCCAGCAGCTTAGATTCGGGCGGGATCCCCTACGAGCAGTACTTC.

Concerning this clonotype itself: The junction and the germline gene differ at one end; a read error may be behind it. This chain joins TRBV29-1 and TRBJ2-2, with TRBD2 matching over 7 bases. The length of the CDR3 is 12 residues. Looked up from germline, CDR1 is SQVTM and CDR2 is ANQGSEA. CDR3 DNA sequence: TGCAGCGGGGGGGGGTACACCCGGGAGCTGTTTTTT. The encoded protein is CSGGGYTRELFF.

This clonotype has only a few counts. CDR3 nucleotides: TGTGCCAGCAGCTCAAAGTCATCACCCCTCCACTTT. It translates to CASSSKSSPLHF. The chain links TRBV13 to TRBJ1-6; D gene ambiguous. Germline V gene data show CDR1 as PRHDT and CDR2 as FYEKMQ (reference sequence). V lost 4 bases and J 10 bases, leaving 8 bases between the germline ends. The CDR3 loop spans 12 amino acids. Full variable domain (missing parts from reference TRBV13 and TRBJ1-6): AAGVIQSPRHLIKEKRETATLKCYPIPRHDTVYWYQQGPGQDPQFLISFYEKMQSDKGSIPDRFSAQQFSDYHSELNMSSLELGDSALYFCASSSKSSPLHFGNGTRLTVT.

The CDR3 protein is CSVEGETSQGYEQYF. The DNA for the CDR3 is TGCAGCGTTGAAGGGGAGACTAGCCAAGGGTACGAGCAGTACTTC. The chain carries TRBV29-1 and TRBJ2-7; 7 positions agree with TRBD2. This CDR3 spans 15 amino acids. J gave up 4 bases and V 1 base, and 10 bases lay outside the gene matches. Looked up from germline, CDR1 is SQVTM and CDR2 is ANQGSEA.

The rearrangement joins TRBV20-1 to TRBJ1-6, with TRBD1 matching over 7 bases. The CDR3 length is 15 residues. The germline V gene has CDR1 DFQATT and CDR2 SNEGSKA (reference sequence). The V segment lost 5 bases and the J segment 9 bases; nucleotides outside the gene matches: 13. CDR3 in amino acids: CSARGQAVNGSPLHF. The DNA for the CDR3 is TGCAGTGCTCGCGGACAGGCCGTAAACGGTTCACCCCTCCACTTT.

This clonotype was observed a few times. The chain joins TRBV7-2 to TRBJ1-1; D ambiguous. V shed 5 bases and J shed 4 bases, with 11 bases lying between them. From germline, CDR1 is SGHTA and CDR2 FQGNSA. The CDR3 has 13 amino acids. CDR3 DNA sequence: TGTGCCAGCAGCCACGACTCGGGCACTGAAGCTTTCTTT. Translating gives CASSHDSGTEAFF.